A selection of T cell receptor beta chains follows, all from one sample in a study of blood T cell repertoires in COVID-19. Generated by immunoSEQ multiplex PCR, the TCRdb table keeps only in-frame clones and is missing some. The sample consists of more than 300,000 clones, around 91% of them appearing once. The sequenced sample consisted of peripheral blood. The receptors here all came from a woman younger than 35 who had recovered from COVID-19. Each CDR3 is given with its conserved first and last residue. The order of the fields is D gene, clone size, J gene, V gene, CDR3 protein, CDR3 DNA. A D gene is named only where the DNA matches it firmly. For some rows the clone size is stated as once, few or many, or as a class when expanded; others skip it.

TRBD2	NA	TRBJ2-5	TRBV15	CATSKAGVEETQYF	TGTGCCACCAGCAAGGCGGGAGTGGAAGAGACCCAGTACTTC
NA	NA	TRBJ1-1	TRBV19	CASTTPGFAEAFF	TGTGCCAGTACAACCCCGGGGTTCGCTGAAGCTTTCTTT
NA	NA	TRBJ2-1	TRBV9	CASSVLGRRGDEQFF	TGTGCCAGCAGCGTACTGGGTCGCAGGGGGGATGAGCAGTTCTTC
NA	NA	TRBJ1-2	TRBV28	CASSSVPLFGGHYGYTF	TGTGCCAGCAGTTCGGTGCCGCTCTTCGGGGGACACTATGGCTACACCTTC
NA	once	TRBJ2-1	TRBV19	CASSWRWGPYNEQFF	TGTGCCAGTAGCTGGAGATGGGGGCCCTACAATGAGCAGTTCTTC
NA	once	TRBJ1-1	TRBV29-1	CSAQGMNTEAFF	TGCAGCGCCCAGGGGATGAACACTGAAGCTTTCTTT
TRBD2	NA	TRBJ2-5	TRBV6-5	CATKPGGAETQYF	TGTGCCACCAAACCGGGGGGGGCCGAGACCCAGTACTTC
NA	NA	TRBJ2-3	TRBV29-1	CSAAGLLGTDTQYF	TGCAGCGCCGCGGGACTTTTGGGCACAGATACGCAGTATTTT
NA	once	TRBJ1-6	TRBV18	CASSPVGPSSYNSPLHF	TGTGCCAGCTCACCCGTGGGCCCGAGCTCCTATAATTCACCCCTCCACTTT
NA	NA	TRBJ1-2	TRBV4-3	CASSPVRGGYGYTF	TGCGCCAGCAGCCCCGTCCGGGGAGGCTATGGCTACACCTTC